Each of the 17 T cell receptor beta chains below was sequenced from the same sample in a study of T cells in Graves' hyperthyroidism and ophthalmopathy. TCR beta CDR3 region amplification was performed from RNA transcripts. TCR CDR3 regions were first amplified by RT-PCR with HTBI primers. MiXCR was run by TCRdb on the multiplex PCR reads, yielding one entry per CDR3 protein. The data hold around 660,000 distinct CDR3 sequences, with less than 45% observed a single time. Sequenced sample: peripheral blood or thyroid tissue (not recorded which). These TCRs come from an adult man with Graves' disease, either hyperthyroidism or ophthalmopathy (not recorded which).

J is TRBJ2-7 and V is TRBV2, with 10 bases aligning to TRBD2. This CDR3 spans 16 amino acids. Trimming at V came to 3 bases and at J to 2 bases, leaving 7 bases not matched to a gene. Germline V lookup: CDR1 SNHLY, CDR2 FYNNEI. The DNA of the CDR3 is TGTGCCAGCAGTGAGAGCGGGGGGGGCCTCGCCTACGAGCAGTACTTC. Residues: CASSESGGGLAYEQYF.

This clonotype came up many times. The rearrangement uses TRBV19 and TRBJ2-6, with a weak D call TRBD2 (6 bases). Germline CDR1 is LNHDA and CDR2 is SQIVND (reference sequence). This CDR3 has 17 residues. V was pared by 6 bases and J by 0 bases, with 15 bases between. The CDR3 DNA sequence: TGTGCCAGTAGCGACAGACTAGGGAGCTCTGGGGCCAACGTCCTGACTTTC. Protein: CASSDRLGSSGANVLTF.

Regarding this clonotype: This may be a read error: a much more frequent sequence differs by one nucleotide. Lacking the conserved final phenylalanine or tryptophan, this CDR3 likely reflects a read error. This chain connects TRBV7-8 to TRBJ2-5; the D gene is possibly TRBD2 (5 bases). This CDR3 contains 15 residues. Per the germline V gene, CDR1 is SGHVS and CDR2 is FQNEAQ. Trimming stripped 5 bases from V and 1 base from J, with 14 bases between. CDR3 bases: TGTGCCAGCAGCCAAAGCTCGACTACCCAAGAGACCCAGTACCTC. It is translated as CASSQSSTTQETQYL.

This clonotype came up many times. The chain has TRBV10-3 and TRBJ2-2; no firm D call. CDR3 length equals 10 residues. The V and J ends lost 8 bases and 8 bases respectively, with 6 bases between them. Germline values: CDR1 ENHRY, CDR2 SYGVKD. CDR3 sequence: CAIGSGELFF. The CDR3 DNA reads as TGTGCCATCGGTTCAGGGGAGCTGTTTTTT.

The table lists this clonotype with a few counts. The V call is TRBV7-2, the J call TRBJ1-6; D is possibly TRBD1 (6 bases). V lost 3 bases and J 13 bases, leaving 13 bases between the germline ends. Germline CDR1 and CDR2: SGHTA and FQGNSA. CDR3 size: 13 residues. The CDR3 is CASSLGVGQPLHF. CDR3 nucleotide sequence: TGTGCCAGCAGCTTGGGGGTAGGACAGCCCCTCCACTTT.

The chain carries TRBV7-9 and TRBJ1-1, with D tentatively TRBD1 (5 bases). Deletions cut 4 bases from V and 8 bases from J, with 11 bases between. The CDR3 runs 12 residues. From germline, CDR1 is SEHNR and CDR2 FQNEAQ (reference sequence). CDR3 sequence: CASSYPGLEAFF. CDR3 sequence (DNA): TGTGCCAGCAGCTACCCGGGGCTGGAAGCTTTCTTT.

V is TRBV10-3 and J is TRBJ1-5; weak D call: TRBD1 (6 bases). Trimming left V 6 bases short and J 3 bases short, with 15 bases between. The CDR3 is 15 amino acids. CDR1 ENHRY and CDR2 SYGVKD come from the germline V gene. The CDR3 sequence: CAISSAQGTNQPQHF. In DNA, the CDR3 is TGTGCCATCAGCTCGGCCCAGGGGACCAATCAGCCCCAGCATTTT.

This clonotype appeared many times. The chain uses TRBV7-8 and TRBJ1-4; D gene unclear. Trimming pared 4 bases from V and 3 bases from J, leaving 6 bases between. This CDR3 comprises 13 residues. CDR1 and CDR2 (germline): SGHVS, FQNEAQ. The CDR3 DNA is TGTGCCAGCAGCTCGGTCTCTAATGAAAAACTGTTTTTT. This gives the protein CASSSVSNEKLFF.

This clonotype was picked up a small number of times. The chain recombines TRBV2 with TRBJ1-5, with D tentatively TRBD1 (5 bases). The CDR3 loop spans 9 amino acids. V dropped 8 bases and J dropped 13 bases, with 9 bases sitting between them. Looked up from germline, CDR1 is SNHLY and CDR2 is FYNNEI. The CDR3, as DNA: TGTGCCAGCCGACAGTCTCAGCATTTT. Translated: CASRQSQHF.

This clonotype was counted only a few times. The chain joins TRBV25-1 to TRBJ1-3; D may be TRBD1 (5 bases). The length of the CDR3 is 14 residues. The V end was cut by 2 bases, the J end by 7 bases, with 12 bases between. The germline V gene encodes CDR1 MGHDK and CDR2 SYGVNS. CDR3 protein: CASSEGTVRNTIYF. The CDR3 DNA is TGTGCCAGCAGTGAAGGGACCGTCCGGAACACCATATATTTT.

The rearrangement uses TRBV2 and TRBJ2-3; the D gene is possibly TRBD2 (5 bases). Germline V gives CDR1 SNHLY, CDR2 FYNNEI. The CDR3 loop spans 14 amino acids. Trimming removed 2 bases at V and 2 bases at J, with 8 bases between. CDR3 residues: CASSESGATDTQYF. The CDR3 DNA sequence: TGTGCCAGCAGTGAAAGCGGTGCCACAGATACGCAGTATTTT. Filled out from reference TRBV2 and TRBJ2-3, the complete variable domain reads EPEVTQTPSHQVTQMGQEVILRCVPISNHLYFYWYRQILGQKVEFLVSFYNNEISEKSEIFDDQFSVERPDGSNFTLKIRSTKLEDSAMYFCASSESGATDTQYFGPGTRLTVL.

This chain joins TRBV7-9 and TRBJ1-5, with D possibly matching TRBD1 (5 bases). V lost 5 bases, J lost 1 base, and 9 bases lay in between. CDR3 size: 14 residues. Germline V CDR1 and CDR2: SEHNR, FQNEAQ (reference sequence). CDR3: CASSIHRSNQPQHF. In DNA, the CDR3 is TGTGCCAGCAGCATACACAGGAGCAATCAGCCCCAGCATTTT.

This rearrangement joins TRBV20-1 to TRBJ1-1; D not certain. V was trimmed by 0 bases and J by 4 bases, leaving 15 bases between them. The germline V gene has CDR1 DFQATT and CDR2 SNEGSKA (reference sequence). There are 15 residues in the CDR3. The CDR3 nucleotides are TGCAGTGCTAGAGATCTTGTCCTACGAGGCACTGAAGCTTTCTTT. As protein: CSARDLVLRGTEAFF.

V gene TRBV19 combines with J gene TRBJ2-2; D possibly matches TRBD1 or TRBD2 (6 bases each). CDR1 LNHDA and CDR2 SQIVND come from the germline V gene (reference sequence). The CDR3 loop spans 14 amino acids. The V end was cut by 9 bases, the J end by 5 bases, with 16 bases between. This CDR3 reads CASSLGGMTGELFF. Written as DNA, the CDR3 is TGTGCCAGCAGCTTGGGGGGCATGACCGGGGAGCTGTTTTTT.

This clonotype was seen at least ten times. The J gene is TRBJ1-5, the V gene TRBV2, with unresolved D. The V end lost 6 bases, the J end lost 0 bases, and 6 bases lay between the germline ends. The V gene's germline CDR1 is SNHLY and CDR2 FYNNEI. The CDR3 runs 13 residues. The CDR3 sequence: CASSDRSNQPQHF. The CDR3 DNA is TGTGCCAGCAGCGACCGTAGCAATCAGCCCCAGCATTTT.

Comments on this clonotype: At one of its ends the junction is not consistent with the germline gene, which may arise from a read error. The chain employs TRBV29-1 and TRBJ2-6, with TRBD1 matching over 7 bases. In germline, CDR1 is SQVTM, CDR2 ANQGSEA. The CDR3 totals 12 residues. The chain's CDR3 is CSVRQGRNTEAF. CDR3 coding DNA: TGCAGCGTAAGACAGGGCCGGAACACTGAAGCTTTC.

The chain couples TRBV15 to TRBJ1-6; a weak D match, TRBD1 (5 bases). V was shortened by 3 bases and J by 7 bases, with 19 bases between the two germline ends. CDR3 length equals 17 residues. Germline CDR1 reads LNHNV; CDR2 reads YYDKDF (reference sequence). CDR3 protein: CATSSHLTDAGNSPLHF. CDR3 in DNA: TGTGCCACCAGCAGTCACCTGACAGATGCTGGGAATTCACCCCTCCACTTT.